This T cell receptor beta chain was obtained from a study of T cells in Graves' hyperthyroidism and ophthalmopathy. Amplification of TCR beta CDR3 regions was performed using RNA transcripts as template. The primer set for the first-round RT-PCR of the TCR CDR3 was HTBI. Via MiXCR, TCRdb re-called the multiplex PCR reads, giving one row per CDR3 protein. The table includes roughly 580,000 distinct CDR3 sequences, approximately 44% detected once. The CDR3 spans 14 residues. The V gene lost 3 bases and the J gene lost 4 bases, with 12 bases spanning the gap. CDR1 is SNHLY, CDR2 FYNNEI, per germline. Exclusion followed for patients with uncontrolled infection, other autoimmune disease, pregnancy or lactation. This clonotype appeared once. The conserved closing phenylalanine or tryptophan is absent in this CDR3, likely reflecting a read error.

The specimen sequenced was peripheral blood or thyroid tissue (not recorded which). The sequence came from a woman aged 18-29 years with Graves' hyperthyroidism. This sequence joins TRBV2 and TRBJ1-1; D is uncertain. The CDR3 is CASSEREEATEAFL. For the CDR3, the DNA is TGTGCCAGCAGTGAGCGTGAGGAAGCCACTGAAGCTTTCCTC.